This entry lists 29 T cell receptor beta chains sequenced from one sample in a study of blood T cell repertoires in COVID-19. Assay: immunoSEQ multiplex PCR; the TCRdb copy retains only in-frame clones and omits some. The sample holds 55,000 to 75,000 clones, over 60% seen once. The sequenced sample was peripheral blood. These receptor sequences come from a woman in her 70s with COVID-19, enrolled during active disease.

V gene TRBV5-4 combines with J gene TRBJ1-2, with 7 bases aligning to TRBD1. CDR1 is SGHNT, CDR2 YYREEE, per germline (reference sequence). This CDR3 has 14 residues. Trimming removed 0 bases from V and 4 bases from J; junction bases left unmatched: 3. The CDR3 bases are TGTGCCAGCAGCTTGGTGGGACAGTTCTATGGCTACACCTTC. Amino acids: CASSLVGQFYGYTF.

The chain carries TRBV7-3 and TRBJ2-7; 8 positions match TRBD1. The CDR3 sequence is 15 residues long. Trimming cost V 5 bases and J 2 bases; bases outside gene matches: 8. The V gene's germline CDR1 is SGHTA and CDR2 FQGTGA. The chain's CDR3 is CASSQVGQGPYEQYF. The CDR3 nucleotides read TGTGCCAGCAGCCAAGTCGGACAGGGCCCCTACGAGCAGTACTTC.

This clone was counted once. The chain carries TRBV7-8 and TRBJ2-6; 7 nucleotides align to TRBD1. V shed 1 base, J shed 0 bases, and the junction held 6 bases outside the gene matches. CDR1 and CDR2 (germline): SGHVS, FQNEAQ. The CDR3 is 18 residues long. The CDR3 is CASSLVKGAPSGANVLTF. CDR3 nucleotide sequence: TGTGCCAGCAGCTTAGTAAAGGGGGCTCCCTCTGGGGCCAACGTCCTGACTTTC. Filled out from reference TRBV7-8 and TRBJ2-6, the complete variable domain reads GAGVSQSPRYKVAKRGQDVALRCDPISGHVSLFWYQQALGQGPEFLTYFQNEAQLDKSGLPSDRFFAERPEGSVSTLKIQRTQQEDSAVYLCASSLVKGAPSGANVLTFGAGSRLTVL.

This chain uses TRBV18 with TRBJ2-6; TRBD1 matches 11 bases. The CDR3 spans 17 residues. V dropped 3 bases and J dropped 0; count of bases not matched to a gene: 1. In germline, CDR1 is KGHSH, CDR2 LQKENI. The CDR3 here is CASSPGTGGSGANVLTF. In nucleotides, the CDR3 is TGTGCCAGCTCACCTGGGACAGGGGGCTCTGGGGCCAACGTCCTGACTTTC.

The J gene is TRBJ2-7, the V gene TRBV11-1; 7 bases agree with TRBD1. The trim removed 3 bases at V and 3 bases at J, leaving 5 bases unmatched. The CDR3 is made up of 14 amino acids. CDR1 is SGHAT, CDR2 FQDESV, per germline (reference sequence). CDR3 DNA sequence: TGTGCCAGCAGCTTGGAAGGGGGCGTCTACGAGCAGTACTTC. Protein: CASSLEGGVYEQYF.

This chain links TRBV10-3 with TRBJ1-2, with 10 bases aligning to TRBD1. Germline V lookup: CDR1 ENHRY, CDR2 SYGVKD. The CDR3 is 15 amino acids. V shed 0 bases, J shed 7 bases, and the junction held 5 bases outside the gene matches. DNA of the CDR3: TGTGCCATCAGTGAGTCGTTGGACAGGGGGTCTGGCTACACCTTC. This sequence encodes CAISESLDRGSGYTF.

V usage is TRBV12-3 or TRBV12-4 and J usage is TRBJ2-7; TRBD1 matches at 7 bases. CDR3 size: 13 residues. V was clipped by 7 bases and J by 5 bases; unmatched bases: 8. CDR3 sequence: CASKMDRFHEQYF. The CDR3 coding sequence is TGTGCCAGCAAAATGGACAGGTTCCACGAGCAGTACTTC.

This chain joins TRBV14 and TRBJ1-2; no firm D call. CDR1 SGHDN and CDR2 FVKESK come from the germline V gene. V was trimmed by 1 base and J by 4 bases, leaving 13 bases between them. The CDR3 is made up of 15 amino acids. The CDR3 DNA sequence: TGTGCCAGCAGCCAAGCAGTAGGTTCGGGCTATGGCTACACCTTC. Translation gives CASSQAVGSGYGYTF.

The chain combines TRBV19 with TRBJ1-5; D is unresolved. V lost 2 bases to trimming and J lost 3 bases, with 8 bases between them. The CDR3 has 14 residues. The germline V gene has CDR1 LNHDA and CDR2 SQIVND (reference sequence). CDR3 bases: TGTGCCAGTAGTATACCGGGTTACAATCAGCCCCAGCATTTT. Translated, it gives CASSIPGYNQPQHF.

The V and J genes are TRBV5-1 and TRBJ2-5; D gene uncertain. Germline loops: CDR1 SGHRS, CDR2 YFSETQ. V shed 5 bases and J shed 4 bases, with 15 bases lying between them. The length of the CDR3 is 14 residues. The CDR3 loop is CASSLRSLVETQYF. The DNA of the CDR3 is TGCGCCAGCAGTCTGAGGTCCCTAGTAGAGACCCAGTACTTC.

The gene calls are TRBV19 and TRBJ2-7; 10 bases are shared with TRBD1. The junction had 2 bases not matched to a gene; V was cut back by 5 bases and J by 1 base. This CDR3 contains 14 residues. Per the germline V gene, CDR1 is LNHDA and CDR2 is SQIVND (reference sequence). The CDR3 spells CASSGTGASYEQYF. The CDR3 region has the DNA TGTGCCAGTAGTGGGACAGGGGCGTCCTACGAGCAGTACTTC.

The chain carries TRBV11-1 and TRBJ2-7; no definite D call. Germline CDR1 and CDR2: SGHAT and FQDESV (reference sequence). Trimming left V 1 base short and J 2 bases short, with 9 bases between. CDR3 length: 14 amino acids. The CDR3 region has the DNA TGTGCCAGCAGCTTAGGGGCTATAGCCTACGAGCAGTACGTC. As protein: CASSLGAIAYEQYV.

This clone showed up just once. The chain recombines TRBV11-3 with TRBJ2-1; D might be TRBD2 (6 bases). The germline gives CDR1 SGHNT, CDR2 YENEEA. This CDR3 is 14 amino acids long. Deletions cut 5 bases from V and 6 bases from J, with 14 bases between. The CDR3 DNA follows: TGTGCCAGCAGCCCCCTAGCGTTTTTCAATGAGCAGTTCTTC. It yields the protein CASSPLAFFNEQFF.

This chain connects TRBV5-6 to TRBJ2-3; 8 positions match TRBD2. V dropped 0 bases and J dropped 4; count of bases not matched to a gene: 13. The CDR3 has 18 amino acids. In germline, CDR1 is SGHDT, CDR2 YYEEEE. In DNA, the CDR3 is TGTGCCAGCAGCTTGGCCCCTCGACTAGCGTATTGGGCAGATACGCAGTATTTT. Its translation is CASSLAPRLAYWADTQYF. The complete variable domain, with remaining parts taken from reference TRBV5-6 and TRBJ2-3, reads DAGVTQSPTHLIKTRGQQVTLRCSPKSGHDTVSWYQQALGQGPQFIFQYYEEEERQRGNFPDRFSGHQFPNYSSELNVNALLLGDSALYLCASSLAPRLAYWADTQYFGPGTRLTVL.

This clone occurred once. The chain couples TRBV6-2 or TRBV6-3 to TRBJ2-7; 9 bases agree with TRBD2. Losses at the gene ends were 5 bases for V and 2 bases for J; bases not matched to a gene: 7. Looked up from germline, CDR1 is MNHEY and CDR2 is SVGEGT. The CDR3 is 15 amino acids. The CDR3 region has the DNA TGTGCCAGCAGTCTAGCGGGGTACGTTACCTACGAGCAGTACTTC. Its translation: CASSLAGYVTYEQYF.

The rearrangement links TRBV5-6 to TRBJ2-7; 13 nucleotides agree with TRBD2. This CDR3 has 13 residues. V dropped 4 bases and J dropped 11; count of bases not matched to a gene: 6. Germline values: CDR1 SGHDT, CDR2 YYEEEE. The CDR3 DNA sequence: TGTGCCAGCAGCCTGGGACTAGCGGGAAAGAAGTACGTC. Its protein is CASSLGLAGKKYV.

For the CDR3, the DNA is TGTGCCAGCAGCGCGGACAGGGGGCTTGGCTACACCTTC. This gives the protein CASSADRGLGYTF. The chain uses TRBV11-2 and TRBJ1-2, with TRBD1 matching 11 bases. CDR3 length: 13 residues. In germline, CDR1 is SGHAT, CDR2 FQNNGV. V shed 5 bases and J 7 bases; nucleotides not matched to a gene: 3.

The chain is built from TRBV27 and TRBJ1-5; tentative D call: TRBD1 (6 bases). Germline V lookup: CDR1 MNHEY, CDR2 SMNVEV (reference sequence). Trimming took 4 bases from V and 0 from J, leaving 10 bases between them. This CDR3 region has 15 residues. The CDR3 DNA follows: TGTGCCAGCAGTTCGGACAGTTATAGCAATCAGCCCCAGCATTTT. Translating it yields CASSSDSYSNQPQHF.

The J gene is TRBJ1-1, the V gene TRBV7-2; 7 bases align to TRBD1. The ends lost 5 bases at V and 4 bases at J; junction bases unmatched: 16. This CDR3 is built from 17 residues. In germline, CDR1 is SGHTA, CDR2 FQGNSA. CDR3 in amino acids: CASSTPTGQVTGTEAFF. The CDR3 nucleotides read TGTGCCAGCAGCACACCGACAGGGCAGGTGACGGGCACTGAAGCTTTCTTT.

The chain employs TRBV7-6 and TRBJ2-2, with D maybe TRBD1 (7 bases). The CDR3 is 14 residues long. Germline CDR1 SGHVS, CDR2 FNYEAQ. Trimming cost V 5 bases and J 1 base, with 8 bases left between them. The CDR3 protein is CASSQGGNTGELFF. CDR3 DNA: TGTGCCAGCAGCCAGGGGGGGAACACCGGGGAGCTGTTTTTT. The complete variable domain, with remaining parts taken from reference TRBV7-6 and TRBJ2-2, reads GAGVSQSPRYKVTKRGQDVALRCDPISGHVSLYWYRQALGQGPEFLTYFNYEAQQDKSGLPNDRFSAERPEGSISTLTIQRTEQRDSAMYRCASSQGGNTGELFFGEGSRLTVL.

The chain has TRBV7-8 and TRBJ2-1; the D gene is possibly TRBD1 (5 bases). Germline V gives CDR1 SGHVS, CDR2 FQNEAQ. This CDR3 region has 16 residues. Deletions cut 4 bases from V and 6 bases from J, with 19 bases between. CDR3: CASSYNRWGGGNEQFF. The CDR3 coding sequence is TGTGCCAGCAGCTACAACAGGTGGGGTGGTGGCAATGAGCAGTTCTTC.

This clone came up once. This chain links TRBV3-1 (or the pseudogene TRBV3-2) with TRBJ2-5; no firm D call. Trimming removed 0 bases at V and 2 bases at J, with 13 bases between. Germline V gene lookup returns CDR1 LGHDT and CDR2 YNNKEL (reference sequence). There are 16 residues in the CDR3. The CDR3 loop is CASSQDLLNLQETQYF. In DNA, the CDR3 is TGTGCCAGCAGCCAAGATCTACTAAATCTTCAAGAGACCCAGTACTTC.

The chain carries TRBV12-3 or TRBV12-4 and TRBJ1-4, with a tentative D call TRBD1 (5 bases). This CDR3 has 12 amino acids. V shed 6 bases and J shed 8 bases, with 10 bases lying between them. In DNA form, the CDR3 reads TGTGCCAGCAGGCAGGAGGGGGAAAAACTGTTTTTT. This encodes CASRQEGEKLFF.

This rearrangement joins TRBV4-2 to TRBJ2-2, with 14 bases that match TRBD2. The germline V gene encodes CDR1 LGHNA and CDR2 YNFKEQ. Unmatched junction bases numbered 8, after V lost 5 bases and J lost 0 bases. The CDR3 spans 19 residues. The CDR3 here is CASSGRGTSGGPNTGELFF. CDR3 nucleotide sequence: TGTGCCAGCAGCGGACGAGGGACTAGCGGGGGCCCGAACACCGGGGAGCTGTTTTTT.

This clone has a handful of counts. The chain employs TRBV6-2 or TRBV6-3 and TRBJ1-2; 9 bases match TRBD1. In germline, CDR1 is MNHEY, CDR2 SVGEGT. The CDR3 is made up of 14 amino acids. V lost 4 bases, J lost 4 bases, and 4 bases stayed unmatched. The DNA for the CDR3 is TGTGCCAGCAGTTCGGACAGGGGTGGCTATGGCTACACCTTC. It is translated as CASSSDRGGYGYTF.

The J gene is TRBJ2-2, the V gene TRBV11-2; D perhaps matches TRBD2 (5 bases). Trimming cost V 6 bases and J 6 bases, with 14 bases left between them. Germline V gene sequence: CDR1 SGHAT, CDR2 FQNNGV. CDR3 length equals 14 residues. CDR3 residues: CASSTIPGSGELFF. The CDR3 coding sequence is TGTGCCAGCAGTACCATTCCGGGGTCCGGGGAGCTGTTTTTT.

The rearrangement links TRBV19 to TRBJ2-7; 9 bases fit TRBD1. The CDR3 has 18 residues. Germline lookup yields CDR1 LNHDA and CDR2 SQIVND (reference sequence). Trimming removed 1 base from V and 5 bases from J; junction bases left unmatched: 15. CDR3 sequence: CASSIVLRWGQGDDEQYF. In DNA, the CDR3 is TGTGCCAGTAGTATAGTTCTGAGGTGGGGACAGGGTGACGACGAGCAGTACTTC.

Only one count was recorded for this clone. This sequence joins TRBV10-3 and TRBJ2-1; D not resolved. The germline V gene has CDR1 ENHRY and CDR2 SYGVKD. Deletions cut 3 bases from V and 5 bases from J, with 5 bases between. This CDR3 has 12 amino acids. The CDR3 protein is CAISERDNEQFF. The CDR3 bases are TGTGCCATCAGTGAACGGGACAATGAGCAGTTCTTC.

The chain carries TRBV7-9 and TRBJ2-7, with D possibly TRBD2 on 6 matching bases. Trimming pared 4 bases from V and 1 base from J, leaving 11 bases between. CDR1 is SEHNR and CDR2 is FQNEAQ in the germline V gene (reference sequence). CDR3 length equals 14 residues. CDR3 coding DNA: TGTGCCAGCAGCTCAACGGGGGTTTCCTACGAGCAGTACTTC. Protein product: CASSSTGVSYEQYF.